This TCR beta chain is drawn from a study of long-term antiretroviral therapy in people with HIV. Study-wide results and limits: Collection of the blood, which took place between the mid-2000s and the late 2010s, possibly occurred under older ART regimens.

At the survey level, the v3.0 immunoSEQ assay was run. TCRdb keeps only in-frame clones here, not all; method: immunoSEQ multiplex PCR. The sample includes 15,000 to 20,000 clones, about 94% of them seen just once. A remark on this clone: What it recognizes is unknown.

Germline V gene lookup returns CDR1 MNHNS and CDR2 SASEGT. V shed 3 bases, J shed 5 bases, and the junction held 6 bases outside the gene matches. The CDR3 is 15 amino acids. The chain recombines TRBV6-1 with TRBJ1-5, with 8 bases identical to TRBD1. Sequenced material: unsorted PBMCs, taken roughly 6.8 years after starting antiretroviral therapy. The TCR originated in a woman aged 45-65 years with HIV. The CDR3 protein is CASSESGGFDQPQHF. CDR3 bases: TGTGCCAGCAGTGAGTCAGGGGGCTTTGATCAGCCCCAGCATTTT.